The T cell receptor (beta chain) described here comes from a study of T cells in narcolepsy (dated by TCRdb to 2016 to 2019). For the study in its entirety: The study enrolled patients with narcolepsy type 1 or type 2 (NT1, NT2) together with healthy control donors. To look for autoreactive T cells in narcolepsy patients that target self-antigens of hypocretin neurons (hypocretin, TRIB2), the study used TCR Vbeta sequencing to follow clonotypes in blood and CSF. Study-wide conclusions, independent of this receptor: Plots that compared CSF and blood CD4+ T cell clonotypes from the same patient highlighted HCRT-specific and TRIB2-specific autoreactive clonotypes. According to the report, autoreactive clonotypes were detected serially in the blood of the same patients and of different patients, but not in healthy controls. Numbers of sequenced blood memory CD4+ clonotypes were comparable, with averages of about 39,494 in patients and some 30,000 in controls. Certain blood memory CD4+ repertoires from patients and controls had no sequences that matched autoreactive T cell clones.

About this clone itself: Its specific antigen is unknown. No much larger clone exists at a distance of one base, and base qualities are not known.

Library preparation employed the immunoSEQ multiplex PCR assay. Sourced from immuneACCESS, this table was stored by TCRdb with only in-frame sequences that have V and J called. A share of the clones is absent; for the studies checked, an unresolved V gene accounts for under half, and the remainder has no known explanation. The sample includes approximately 22,000 clones, with about 60% observed a single time. The ten largest clones represent approximately 12% of the sample. Memory CD4+ T cells were sorted ex vivo from peripheral blood of narcolepsy patients and healthy controls for TCR Vbeta sequencing. The cysteine opens and the phenylalanine closes a CDR3 of 14 amino acids. The sequence is cut down to CDR3 DNA, 42 bases in frame from base 1. As encoded in the germline V gene, CDR1 is KGHSH while CDR2 is LQKENI. V lost 3 bases and J lost 0 bases, and the count of bases not matched to a germline gene is 1.

Sequencing used memory (CD45RA-) CD4+ T cells from blood. Reading the label with the study, this specimen's cell subset or site is: memory T cells sorted ex vivo from peripheral blood. This chain joins TRBV18 to TRBJ2-7, and TRBD1 aligns with 8 junction nucleotides. This clonotype was obtained from a human donor in good health. The bases read TGTGCCAGCTCACCGGGACAGGCCTCCTACGAGCAGTACTTC. Translated, it gives CASSPGQASYEQYF.